This TCR beta chain was sequenced in a study of PD-1 blockade in classical Hodgkin lymphoma. Study conclusions and caveats: When nivolumab was started under 1 year after ASCT, patients were excluded.

No patient escaped relapse after autologous stem cell transplantation, and brentuximab vedotin exposure varied. The table came from immunoSEQ multiplex PCR; TCRdb's copy has only in-frame clones and leaves some out. The sample gives more than 85,000 clones, over 90% of which show up once; approximately 2.5% is in the top ten. As for this clone: The antigen is unknown.

The origin of this receptor is a human donor with classical Hodgkin lymphoma. Sample: peripheral blood mononuclear cells (PBMCs), taken before the second cycle of nivolumab.

CDR3 sequence reads: CASSLAAQGIHEQYF. The DNA for the CDR3 is TGTGCCAGCAGCTTAGCAGCACAGGGTATCCACGAGCAGTACTTC. J is TRBJ2-7 and V is TRBV7-9, with D perhaps matching TRBD1 (6 bases). Germline CDR1 is SEHNR and CDR2 is FQNEAQ (reference sequence). The CDR3 totals 15 residues. The ends were cut back, 0 bases at V and 5 bases at J, with 14 bases in the middle.